Each of the 10 T cell receptor beta chains below was sequenced from the same sample in a study of blood T cells in healthy people across ages (dated by TCRdb to between 2014 and 2017). Libraries were built with 5' RACE. The listed sequencing device is Illumina HiSeq 2500. A second PCR of roughly 7 to 12 cycles was performed with a sample-barcoded 5' primer and a J-beta primer mix. TCRdb reprocessed the public reads (quality trimming at Q25 with fastp, clone calling with MiXCR) and kept in-frame beta chains. Each CDR3 protein gets just one entry, which takes the most common genes and DNA from the rows behind it. The sample table holds 600,000 to 900,000 distinct CDR3 sequences, of which roughly 24% were seen once. The ten largest make up about 3% of the sample. These same records also appear under a second study, on T cells of mothers and their children.

The sample comprised blood. The origin of the receptors is a boy between 10 and 17 years old in good health.

This chain connects TRBV2 to TRBJ1-1; no clear D gene. The germline CDR1 and CDR2 sequences are SNHLY and FYNNEI. CDR3 size: 13 residues. V lost 6 bases to trimming and J lost 5 bases, with 13 bases between them. CDR3 loop: CASRAFLGTEAFF. CDR3 bases: TGTGCCAGCAGGGCGTTTTTAGGAACTGAAGCTTTCTTT.

V usage is TRBV14 and J usage is TRBJ2-5; D is uncertain. The CDR3 covers 12 residues. The ends were cut back, 2 bases at V and 5 bases at J, with 6 bases in the middle. The germline V gene has CDR1 SGHDN and CDR2 FVKESK. This CDR3 is CASSQISETQYF. The CDR3 nucleotides read TGTGCCAGCAGCCAAATTTCGGAGACCCAGTACTTC.

In its sample, this clonotype was seen a few times. The rearrangement joins TRBV25-1 to TRBJ2-6; D call uncertain. The CDR3 contains 12 residues. Trimming removed 10 bases from V and 2 bases from J, with 6 bases in between. Per germline, CDR1 MGHDK and CDR2 SYGVNS. CDR3 amino acids: CATAPGANVLTF. The CDR3 bases are TGTGCCACCGCTCCTGGGGCCAACGTCCTGACTTTC.

The chain is built from TRBV2 and TRBJ1-2, with D possibly being TRBD1 (6 bases). V lost 4 bases, J lost 4 bases, and 13 bases lay in between. This CDR3 has 14 amino acids. CDR1 and CDR2 (germline): SNHLY, FYNNEI. The CDR3 bases are TGTGCCAGCAGTGTTGAGGGGGTCGGCTATGGCTACACCTTC. This sequence encodes CASSVEGVGYGYTF.

The sample holds a few counts of this clonotype. The chain joins TRBV7-3 to TRBJ2-6, with D maybe TRBD1 (7 bases). Germline loops: CDR1 SGHTA, CDR2 FQGTGA. The CDR3 has 17 amino acids. V lost 3 bases and J 2 bases, leaving 14 bases between the germline ends. Written as DNA, the CDR3 is TGTGCCAGCAGCTTGGGTCCCAGGGGGGCTGGGGCCAACGTCCTGACTTTC. This gives the protein CASSLGPRGAGANVLTF.

This clonotype was seen only a few times. The junction and the germline gene differ at one end; a read error may be behind it. The chain recombines TRBV10-3 with TRBJ2-5, with a tentative D call TRBD1 (6 bases). The DNA end is more similar to TRBJ2-7, so the J call may be wrong. The germline V gene encodes CDR1 ENHRY and CDR2 SYGVKD. The CDR3 is 16 amino acids. The CDR3 region is CATSPQSRGLVYEQYF. DNA for the CDR3: TGTGCCACCAGTCCCCAATCCAGGGGCCTAGTCTACGAGCAGTACTTC.

CDR3 DNA: TGCAGTGCCCCTACGCCCGTGACACCAAATAACTATGGCTACACCTTC. This encodes CSAPTPVTPNNYGYTF. The J gene is TRBJ1-2, the V gene TRBV20-1; D remains unclear. V was shortened by 6 bases and J by 1 base, with 21 bases between the two germline ends. The germline CDR1 and CDR2 sequences are DFQATT and SNEGSKA (reference sequence). The CDR3 consists of 16 residues.

The V call is TRBV4-3, the J call TRBJ2-5; D remains ambiguous. V lost 0 bases and J lost 2, with 7 bases in between. Germline V CDR1 and CDR2: LGHNA, YSLEER. This CDR3 is 14 amino acids long. The CDR3 DNA sequence: TGCGCCAGCAGCCAAGAGACGGAACAAGAGACCCAGTACTTC. Encoded protein: CASSQETEQETQYF.

This clonotype was seen more than once but under ten times. The chain has TRBV20-1 and TRBJ2-5; 8 bases map to TRBD1. The CDR3 is 14 amino acids. Germline trimming cut 3 bases from V and 4 bases from J; bases unmatched to any gene: 7. Germline-derived CDR1 and CDR2 are DFQATT and SNEGSKA (reference sequence). The chain's CDR3 is CSASVGQGGETQYF. The CDR3 bases are TGCAGTGCTAGCGTTGGACAGGGCGGAGAGACCCAGTACTTC.

In this sample, this clonotype turned up a few times. The chain carries TRBV27 and TRBJ2-3, with D possibly being TRBD1 (6 bases). The length of the CDR3 is 16 residues. The ends were cut back, 5 bases at V and 6 bases at J, with 21 bases in the middle. Per germline, CDR1 MNHEY and CDR2 SMNVEV (reference sequence). CDR3 coding DNA: TGTGCCAGCAGTCCGTCCCTCGGACAGATCCACGATACGCAGTATTTT. Translation gives CASSPSLGQIHDTQYF.